These T cell receptor beta chains were read from a single sample in a study of tumor-infiltrating lymphocytes in primary liver carcinoma. MiXCR, applied by TCRdb to the multiplex PCR reads, yields one record per CDR3 protein. The sample shows under 45,000 distinct CDR3 sequences, about three quarters of them seen only once. Sequencing was done on a sample of liver tumor tissue from sampling region 2. These receptors came from a middle-aged man with primary liver carcinoma and hepatitis B virus infection. The CDR3 runs from the conserved cysteine through the conserved F or W. Fields, in order: V gene, J gene, clone size, CDR3 protein. Not all rows give a size; the values are once, few, many and, for expanded clones, a class.

v_call: TRBV12-3/TRBV12-4
j_call: TRBJ1-1
clone_size: -
cdr3_aa: CTSSLATGPRGGTEAFF

v_call: TRBV12-3/TRBV12-4
j_call: TRBJ1-2
clone_size: -
cdr3_aa: CASILRGPGGHTF

v_call: TRBV11-2
j_call: TRBJ2-1
clone_size: -
cdr3_aa: CASSSDRGGRCHNEQFF

v_call: TRBV15
j_call: TRBJ2-5
clone_size: many
cdr3_aa: CATSYQGGETQYF

v_call: TRBV11-1
j_call: TRBJ2-1
clone_size: once
cdr3_aa: CASGFQGPLDSEQLF

v_call: TRBV5-1
j_call: TRBJ2-7
clone_size: many
cdr3_aa: CASSLAGTSLNEQYF

v_call: TRBV5-6
j_call: TRBJ1-1
clone_size: medium-sized
cdr3_aa: CASSPGGKVNTEAFF

v_call: TRBV28
j_call: TRBJ2-2
clone_size: -
cdr3_aa: CASSSLRRLSTGELFF

v_call: TRBV7-6
j_call: TRBJ2-3
clone_size: -
cdr3_aa: CASSLTTGADTQYF

v_call: TRBV6-6
j_call: TRBJ2-5
clone_size: -
cdr3_aa: CASSRSPGQGQVWYETQYF

v_call: TRBV14
j_call: TRBJ2-1
clone_size: -
cdr3_aa: CASSHSTGGVVNEQFF

v_call: TRBV6-5
j_call: TRBJ2-7
clone_size: -
cdr3_aa: CVSSYGTSYEQYF

v_call: TRBV29-1
j_call: -
clone_size: few
cdr3_aa: CSALPSTDTQHF

v_call: TRBV11-2
j_call: TRBJ1-1
clone_size: -
cdr3_aa: CVSSPGRLNTEAFF

v_call: TRBV12-3/TRBV12-4
j_call: TRBJ2-1
clone_size: -
cdr3_aa: CASTHSTGLLNEQFF

v_call: TRBV6-1
j_call: TRBJ1-1
clone_size: many
cdr3_aa: CASTLKEYTEAFF

v_call: TRBV6-4
j_call: TRBJ1-5
clone_size: -
cdr3_aa: CASSGVWGQPQHF

v_call: TRBV4-3
j_call: TRBJ2-1
clone_size: -
cdr3_aa: CVSSQDRSGMHNEEFF

v_call: TRBV5-4
j_call: TRBJ2-1
clone_size: many
cdr3_aa: CASSWGGNEQFF

v_call: TRBV6-1
j_call: TRBJ2-5
clone_size: -
cdr3_aa: CANIRGGALAETHYF